Following are 14 T cell receptor beta chains from one sample sequenced in a study of cytomegalovirus exposure and HLA in healthy donors. Amplification used 60 Vbeta primers and 13 Jbeta primers. Here immunoSEQ multiplex PCR was the method, and the copy in TCRdb shows in-frame clones only, minus some. The data hold fewer than 250,000 clones, with more than 75% observed a single time. Sequencing was done on a sample of PBMCs. Receptors originate from a human donor in good health.

The chain joins TRBV2 to TRBJ1-2, with TRBD1 matching over 7 bases. Per the germline V gene, CDR1 is SNHLY and CDR2 is FYNNEI. This CDR3 has 15 amino acids. J gave up 0 bases and V 3 bases, and 4 bases lay outside the gene matches. The CDR3 loop is CASSDGTDANYGYTF. The CDR3 region has the DNA TGTGCCAGCAGTGATGGGACAGATGCTAACTATGGCTACACCTTC.

The chain joins TRBV18 to TRBJ1-2; the D gene is possibly TRBD1 (6 bases). The CDR3 length is 14 residues. The germline V gene encodes CDR1 KGHSH and CDR2 LQKENI. Trimming left V 8 bases short and J 5 bases short, with 18 bases between. CDR3 protein: CASPGGGAEYGYTF. CDR3 in DNA: TGTGCCAGCCCCGGTGGGGGGGCGGAATATGGCTACACCTTC.

This rearrangement joins TRBV10-3 to TRBJ2-2; 7 bases line up with TRBD2. Trimming at V came to 2 bases and at J to 2 bases, leaving 8 bases not matched to a gene. Germline V gene sequence: CDR1 ENHRY, CDR2 SYGVKD. There are 17 residues in the CDR3. The CDR3 sequence: CAISEVWRGKNTGELFF. The CDR3 DNA follows: TGTGCCATCAGTGAGGTCTGGCGGGGGAAAAACACCGGGGAGCTGTTTTTT.

The chain recombines TRBV6-1 with TRBJ1-5, with D maybe TRBD1 (5 bases). The germline V and J ends were trimmed by 4 bases and 0 bases, with 10 bases remaining between them. The CDR3 loop spans 15 amino acids. CDR1 and CDR2 from the germline V gene are MNHNS and SASEGT. CDR3 region: CASSGGGYSNQPQHF. The CDR3 nucleotides read TGTGCCAGCAGTGGGGGGGGGTATAGCAATCAGCCCCAGCATTTT.

This rearrangement joins TRBV5-1 to TRBJ2-5; possibly TRBD1 for D (7 bases). The J call may not be correct, given that the DNA end is closer to TRBJ2-7. This CDR3 has 13 amino acids. Germline V gene lookup returns CDR1 SGHRS and CDR2 YFSETQ. The CDR3 DNA is TGCGCCAGCAGCGCGGGACAGTCCTACGAGCAGTACTTC. It translates to CASSAGQSYEQYF.

This chain connects TRBV5-5 to TRBJ2-7; 7 bases line up with TRBD1. The ends lost 0 bases at V and 0 bases at J; junction bases unmatched: 18. This CDR3 spans 20 amino acids. The germline gives CDR1 SGHKS, CDR2 YYEKEE (reference sequence). CDR3 sequence reads: CASSLAVSGRGILSSYEQYF. The CDR3 coding sequence is TGTGCCAGCAGCTTGGCCGTCTCGGGCAGGGGGATACTCAGCTCCTACGAGCAGTACTTC.

The chain links TRBV7-9 to TRBJ2-5, with D perhaps TRBD2 (7 bases). In germline, CDR1 is SEHNR, CDR2 FQNEAQ (reference sequence). The CDR3 spans 15 residues. The V gene lost 2 bases and the J gene lost 4 bases, with 14 bases spanning the gap. CDR3 residues: CASSLSGQRGETQYF. The CDR3 bases are TGTGCCAGCAGCTTATCCGGACAGCGGGGAGAGACCCAGTACTTC.

V usage is TRBV13 and J usage is TRBJ2-7; no definite D call. Germline V gene sequence: CDR1 PRHDT, CDR2 FYEKMQ (reference sequence). This CDR3 has 13 amino acids. Trimming left V 0 bases short and J 2 bases short, with 5 bases between. CDR3 region: CASSLGQTYEQYF. The CDR3 bases are TGTGCCAGCAGCTTAGGACAGACCTACGAGCAGTACTTC.

This clone turned up a few times. The V gene is TRBV28, the J gene TRBJ2-7, with TRBD2 identical over 8 bases. This CDR3 region has 14 residues. V lost 6 bases, J lost 6 bases, and 10 bases stayed unmatched. CDR1 MDHEN and CDR2 SYDVKM come from the germline V gene. CDR3 bases: TGTGCCAGCAGGCCAGCGGGAGTGAGGGGCGAGCAGTACTTC. Protein sequence: CASRPAGVRGEQYF.

CDR3 nucleotide sequence: TGCGCCAGCAGCAGAGACAGGGCAACTAATGAAAAACTGTTTTTT. Its protein is CASSRDRATNEKLFF. V is TRBV5-1 and J is TRBJ1-4, with 7 bases identical to TRBD1. CDR3 size: 15 residues. V lost 4 bases and J lost 0; bases outside the gene matches: 3. Germline V gives CDR1 SGHRS, CDR2 YFSETQ.

This clone was counted a single time. V usage is TRBV28 and J usage is TRBJ2-1; TRBD2 matches at 8 bases. V trimming: 3 bases; J trimming: 8 bases; junction bases outside the gene matches: 6. The CDR3 loop spans 14 amino acids. CDR1 and CDR2 from the germline V gene are MDHEN and SYDVKM. The DNA for the CDR3 is TGTGCCAGCAGTTTGAGCGGGAGTACGGATGAGCAGTTCTTC. Protein: CASSLSGSTDEQFF.

This chain joins TRBV7-2 and TRBJ2-7, with TRBD2 as a possible D gene (6 bases). The CDR3 length is 13 residues. The V end lost 5 bases, the J end lost 8 bases, and 16 bases lay between the germline ends. Germline CDR1 is SGHTA and CDR2 is FQGNSA. The CDR3 coding sequence is TGTGCCAGCAGCCTTGCTAGCGCCAATAAGCAGTACTTC. Translating gives CASSLASANKQYF.

The chain recombines TRBV10-3 with TRBJ2-2, with TRBD2 as a possible D gene (6 bases). V was pared by 0 bases and J by 4 bases, with 9 bases between. This CDR3 region has 15 residues. CDR1 is ENHRY and CDR2 is SYGVKD in the germline V gene. The CDR3 DNA is TGTGCCATCAGTGAGTCCCTGGGGGGCACCGGGGAGCTGTTTTTT. It is translated as CAISESLGGTGELFF.

This chain connects TRBV15 to TRBJ1-1, with 7 bases matching TRBD1. The length of the CDR3 is 14 residues. The V gene's germline CDR1 is LNHNV and CDR2 YYDKDF (reference sequence). The V segment lost 3 bases and the J segment 6 bases; nucleotides outside the gene matches: 7. Here the CDR3 reads CATSSLGGSSEAFF. CDR3 DNA sequence: TGTGCCACCAGCAGTCTAGGGGGCTCATCTGAAGCTTTCTTT.